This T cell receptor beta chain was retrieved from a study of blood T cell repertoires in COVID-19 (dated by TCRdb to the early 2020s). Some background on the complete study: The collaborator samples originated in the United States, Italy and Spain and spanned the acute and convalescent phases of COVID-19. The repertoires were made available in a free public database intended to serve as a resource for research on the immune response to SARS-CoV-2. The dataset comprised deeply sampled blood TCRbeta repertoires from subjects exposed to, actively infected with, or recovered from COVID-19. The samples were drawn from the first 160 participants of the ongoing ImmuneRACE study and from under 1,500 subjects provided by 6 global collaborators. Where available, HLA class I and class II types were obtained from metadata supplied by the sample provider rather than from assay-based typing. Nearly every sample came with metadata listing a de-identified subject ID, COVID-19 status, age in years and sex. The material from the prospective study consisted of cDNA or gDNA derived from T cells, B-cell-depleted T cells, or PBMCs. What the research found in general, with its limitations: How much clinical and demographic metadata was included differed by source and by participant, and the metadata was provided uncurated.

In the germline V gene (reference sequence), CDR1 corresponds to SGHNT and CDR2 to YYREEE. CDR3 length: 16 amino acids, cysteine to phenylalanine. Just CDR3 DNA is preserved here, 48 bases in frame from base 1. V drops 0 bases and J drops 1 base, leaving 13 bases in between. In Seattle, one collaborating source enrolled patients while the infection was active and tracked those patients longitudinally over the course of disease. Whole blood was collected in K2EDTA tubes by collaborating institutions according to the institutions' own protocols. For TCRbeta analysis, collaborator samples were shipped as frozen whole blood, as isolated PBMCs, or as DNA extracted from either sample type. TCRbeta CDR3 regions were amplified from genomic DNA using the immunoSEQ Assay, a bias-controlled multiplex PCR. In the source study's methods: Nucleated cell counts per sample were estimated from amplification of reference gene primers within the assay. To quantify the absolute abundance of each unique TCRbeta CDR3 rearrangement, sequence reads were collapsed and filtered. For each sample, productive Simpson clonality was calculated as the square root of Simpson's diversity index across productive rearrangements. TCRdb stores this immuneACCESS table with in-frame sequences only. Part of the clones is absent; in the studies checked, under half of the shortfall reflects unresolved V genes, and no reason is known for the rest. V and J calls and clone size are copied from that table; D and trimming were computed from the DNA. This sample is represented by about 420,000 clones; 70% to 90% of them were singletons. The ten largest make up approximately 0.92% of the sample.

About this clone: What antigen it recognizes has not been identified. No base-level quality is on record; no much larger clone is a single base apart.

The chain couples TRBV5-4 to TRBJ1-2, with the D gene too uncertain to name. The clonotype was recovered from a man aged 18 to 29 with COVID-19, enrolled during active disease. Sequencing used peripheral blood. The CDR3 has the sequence CASSLGLMEINYGYTF. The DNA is TGTGCCAGCAGCTTGGGGCTAATGGAGATTAACTATGGCTACACCTTC.